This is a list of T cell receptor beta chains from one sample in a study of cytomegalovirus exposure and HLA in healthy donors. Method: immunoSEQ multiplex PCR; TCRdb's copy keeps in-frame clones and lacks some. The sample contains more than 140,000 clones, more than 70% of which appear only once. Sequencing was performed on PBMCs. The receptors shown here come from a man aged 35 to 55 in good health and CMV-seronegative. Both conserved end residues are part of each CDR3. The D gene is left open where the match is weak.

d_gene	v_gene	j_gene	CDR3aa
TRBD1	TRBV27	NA	CASSRTRDREDSYEQYF
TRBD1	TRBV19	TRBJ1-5	CASSNSGTAGWEPQHF
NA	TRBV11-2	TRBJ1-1	CASSRIPTTTEAFF
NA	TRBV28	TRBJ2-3	CASRLSGPGTDTQYF
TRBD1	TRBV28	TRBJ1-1	CASNEQGAVTEAFF
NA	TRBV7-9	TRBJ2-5	CSSRRGGKVYGFQETQYF
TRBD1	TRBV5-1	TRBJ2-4	CASSPGQGDKNIQYF
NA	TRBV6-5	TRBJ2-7	CASSYRGYEQYF
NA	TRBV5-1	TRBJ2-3	CASSLAYALPNTDTQYF
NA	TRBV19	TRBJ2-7	CASSQGPGSYEQYF
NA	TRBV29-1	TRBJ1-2	CSVDEAPPNYGYTF
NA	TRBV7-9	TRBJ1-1	CASSPVGGRNTEAFF
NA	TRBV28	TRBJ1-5	CASNRRRAPAEPQHF
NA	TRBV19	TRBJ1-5	CASHAGGGPQHF
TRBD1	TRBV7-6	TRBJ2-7	CASSLGDSGYEQYF
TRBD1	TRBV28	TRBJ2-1	CASRRQGANEQFF
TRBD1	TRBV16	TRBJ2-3	CASSQPDRAGTDTQYF
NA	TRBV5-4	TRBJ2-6	CASSLSYSGANVLTF
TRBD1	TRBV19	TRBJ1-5	CASRTGQGDYQPQHF
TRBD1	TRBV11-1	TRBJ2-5	CASSGDRGETQYF
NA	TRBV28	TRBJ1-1	CASSYREYTEAFF
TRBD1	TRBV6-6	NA	CASSYPDRGWHEQYF
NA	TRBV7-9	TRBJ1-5	CASSQSNQPQHF
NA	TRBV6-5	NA	CASSRSRDSYEQYF
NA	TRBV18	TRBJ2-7	CASSPQTGYEQYF
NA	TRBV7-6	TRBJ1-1	CASSLVAGAYTEAFF
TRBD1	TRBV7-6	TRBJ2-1	CASSPARDRGHEQFF
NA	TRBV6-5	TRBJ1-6	CASSFRSPLHF
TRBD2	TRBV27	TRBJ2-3	CASTWTSGGAIDTQYF
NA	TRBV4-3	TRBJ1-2	CASSQVAAGGYTF
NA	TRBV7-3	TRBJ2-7	CASSSLAGSYYEQYF
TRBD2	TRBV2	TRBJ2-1	CAAHPTSGGTRVNEQFF
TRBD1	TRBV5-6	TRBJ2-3	CASSLRSGTGRDTQYF
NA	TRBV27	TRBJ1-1	CASSSWELRNTEAFF
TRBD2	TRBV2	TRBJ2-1	CASTTGGGEQFF
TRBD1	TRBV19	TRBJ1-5	CASRPRAGTGGYQPQHF
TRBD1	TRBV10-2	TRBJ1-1	CASRRGGSWGTEAFF
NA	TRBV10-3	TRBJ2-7	CVAAPVEQYF
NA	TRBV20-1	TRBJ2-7	CSAAGFQEQYF
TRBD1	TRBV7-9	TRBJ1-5	CSSSLGRQGLHQPQHF
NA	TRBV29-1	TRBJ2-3	CSVGRGRSSTDTQYF
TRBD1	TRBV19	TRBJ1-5	CASSEPHQDREGQPQHF
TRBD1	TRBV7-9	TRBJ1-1	CASSPTGGNTEAFF
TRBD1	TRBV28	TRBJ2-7	CASRRSGTGYEQYF
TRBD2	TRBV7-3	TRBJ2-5	CASSLGLARAQETQYF
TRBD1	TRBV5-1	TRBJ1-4	CASGQGAWTNEKLFF
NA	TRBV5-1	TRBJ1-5	CASSLVAGDQPQHF
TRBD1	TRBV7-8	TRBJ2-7	CASSRQSQGAYEQYF
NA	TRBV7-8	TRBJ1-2	CASGGFDYGYTF
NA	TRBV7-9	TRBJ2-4	CASSFNRAKNIQYF
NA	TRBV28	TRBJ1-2	CASRSNQGYTF
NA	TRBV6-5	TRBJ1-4	CASSYSAGRANEKLFF
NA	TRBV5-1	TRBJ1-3	CASSEFGGYNSGNTIYF